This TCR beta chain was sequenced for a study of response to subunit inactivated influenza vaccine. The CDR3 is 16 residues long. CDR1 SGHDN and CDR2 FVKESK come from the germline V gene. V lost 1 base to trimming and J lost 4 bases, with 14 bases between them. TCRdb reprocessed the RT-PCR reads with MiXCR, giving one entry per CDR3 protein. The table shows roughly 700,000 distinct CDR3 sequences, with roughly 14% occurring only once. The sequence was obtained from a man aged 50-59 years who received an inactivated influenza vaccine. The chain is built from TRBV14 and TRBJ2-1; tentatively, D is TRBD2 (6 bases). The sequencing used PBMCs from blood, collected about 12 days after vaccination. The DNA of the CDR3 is TGTGCCAGCAGCCAAGTGTGGGCGGGGAGGTACAATGAGCAGTTCTTC. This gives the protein CASSQVWAGRYNEQFF.